This passage covers 25 T cell receptor beta chains from one sample sequenced in a study of CD8 T cells in ankylosing spondylitis. MiXCR, run by TCRdb on the 5' RACE reads, gives a single entry per CDR3 protein. The sample has about 130,000 distinct CDR3 sequences, about 7% seen once; the top ten hold 9% to 15%. The material sequenced was blood, either unsorted or a sorted T cell fraction (not recorded which). Receptor source: a male donor with ankylosing spondylitis or in good health (not recorded which).

This clonotype occurred many times. The chain links TRBV27 to TRBJ2-7; D might be TRBD2 (7 bases). With 3 bases removed from V and 5 bases from J, the gap between germline ends came to 14 bases. Per the germline V gene, CDR1 is MNHEY and CDR2 is SMNVEV (reference sequence). The CDR3 is made up of 14 amino acids. CDR3 bases: TGTGCCAGCAGTTTCCAAGGGGGGGGTGACGAGCAGTACTTC. Protein: CASSFQGGGDEQYF.

Many counts were recorded for this clonotype. The gene calls are TRBV28 and TRBJ2-7; D not resolved. Germline CDR1 reads MDHEN; CDR2 reads SYDVKM. This CDR3 is built from 10 residues. V was shortened by 4 bases and J by 5 bases, with 3 bases between the two germline ends. The CDR3 spells CASSSHEQYF. The CDR3 region has the DNA TGTGCCAGCAGTTCCCACGAGCAGTACTTC.

The gene calls are TRBV5-1 and TRBJ2-3; D is ambiguous. V was cut by 0 bases and J by 2 bases, with 4 bases left in between. This CDR3 is 13 amino acids long. The germline gives CDR1 SGHRS, CDR2 YFSETQ. CDR3 in DNA: TGCGCCAGCAGCTTGGCCGACACAGATACGCAGTATTTT. It translates to CASSLADTDTQYF.

This clonotype has a count of ten or more. The V and J genes are TRBV10-3 and TRBJ2-7; D call uncertain. The V end was cut by 0 bases, the J end by 3 bases, with 15 bases between. Germline values: CDR1 ENHRY, CDR2 SYGVKD. The CDR3 totals 16 residues. This CDR3 reads CAISESGFDVSYEQYF. DNA of the CDR3: TGTGCCATCAGTGAGTCGGGCTTCGACGTGAGCTACGAGCAGTACTTC.

This clonotype appeared many times. The chain carries TRBV5-1 and TRBJ2-2; weak D call: TRBD1 (5 bases). Germline values: CDR1 SGHRS, CDR2 YFSETQ. This CDR3 has 15 residues. The ends were cut back, 0 bases at V and 9 bases at J, with 15 bases in the middle. The CDR3 DNA sequence: TGCGCCAGCAGCTTGGAAGGATGGGGCCCCCGGGAGCTGTTTTTT. Translating gives CASSLEGWGPRELFF.

This clonotype was counted ten times or more. This chain connects TRBV7-9 to TRBJ2-5; D unclear. This CDR3 has 14 amino acids. CDR1 is SEHNR and CDR2 is FQNEAQ in the germline V gene (reference sequence). V was pared by 6 bases and J by 5 bases, with 16 bases between. The CDR3 protein is CASSPQGIGETQYF. For the CDR3, the DNA is TGTGCCAGCAGTCCGCAAGGGATCGGGGAGACCCAGTACTTC.

This clonotype was picked up many times. This chain joins TRBV25-1 and TRBJ2-2; D unresolved. Trimming cost V 2 bases and J 7 bases, with 5 bases left between them. CDR1 and CDR2 from the germline V gene are MGHDK and SYGVNS. The CDR3 consists of 12 residues. The CDR3 loop reads CASSEGNGELFF. As DNA, the CDR3 is TGTGCCAGCAGTGAAGGGAACGGGGAGCTGTTTTTT.

This clonotype was counted many times. The V call is TRBV28, the J call TRBJ2-7, with D perhaps assigned TRBD1 or TRBD2 (5 bases each). Germline V gene sequence: CDR1 MDHEN, CDR2 SYDVKM. Trimming took off 6 bases at V and 4 bases at J, with 19 bases between the two ends. This CDR3 contains 15 residues. CDR3 protein: CASSSGPLLQYEQYF. The DNA for the CDR3 is TGTGCCAGCAGCTCGGGACCTCTTTTACAATACGAGCAGTACTTC.

As regards this clonotype: A read error may explain this, as a much larger clone is one base away. The chain uses TRBV7-8 and TRBJ2-1, with D maybe TRBD2 (5 bases). V was trimmed by 1 base and J by 5 bases, leaving 12 bases between them. The CDR3 extends over 15 amino acids. Germline loops: CDR1 SGHVS, CDR2 FQNEAQ. DNA of the CDR3: TGTGCCAGCAGCTTAGGAGGGCTTTTCCACAATGAGCAGTTCTTC. Protein: CASSLGGLFHNEQFF.

This clonotype has ten or more counts. The junction differs from germline at one of its ends, possibly a read error. The chain uses TRBV12-3 or TRBV12-4 and TRBJ1-4; D is undetermined. This CDR3 is built from 11 residues. The CDR3 DNA is TGTGCCAGCACTTTAAATGAAAAACTGTTTTTT. Translation gives CASTLNEKLFF.

This clonotype was seen ten or more times. V usage is TRBV5-1 and J usage is TRBJ2-7; possible D gene TRBD1, 6 bases. Germline V gene lookup returns CDR1 SGHRS and CDR2 YFSETQ. The CDR3 extends over 15 amino acids. Trimming shortened V by 1 base and J by 1 base, and 12 bases separated the two germline ends. This CDR3 is CASSLRPGVSYEQYF. In DNA, the CDR3 is TGCGCCAGCAGCTTGAGGCCAGGGGTATCCTACGAGCAGTACTTC.

This clonotype was seen ten or more times. The chain uses TRBV7-9 and TRBJ1-5; D unclear. Trimming pared 5 bases from V and 4 bases from J, leaving 12 bases between. Germline V gene sequence: CDR1 SEHNR, CDR2 FQNEAQ (reference sequence). This CDR3 contains 14 residues. This CDR3 is CASSPGRWNQPQHF. DNA for the CDR3: TGTGCCAGCAGCCCTGGGAGGTGGAATCAGCCCCAGCATTTT.

This clonotype has a count of ten or more. CDR3 coding DNA: TGTGCCAGCACTTATGGCCCCGGGGACAATGAGCAGTTCTTC. The encoded protein is CASTYGPGDNEQFF. V is TRBV27 and J is TRBJ2-1; TRBD2 might be the D (5 bases). The V end was cut by 7 bases, the J end by 5 bases, with 15 bases between. Germline values: CDR1 MNHEY, CDR2 SMNVEV (reference sequence). The CDR3 loop spans 14 amino acids.

This rearrangement joins TRBV29-1 to TRBJ2-4; TRBD1 matches 9 bases. The germline V gene encodes CDR1 SQVTM and CDR2 ANQGSEA. This CDR3 has 13 amino acids. The V and J ends lost 5 bases and 7 bases, in that order; junction bases with no gene match: 6. The DNA of the CDR3 is TGCAGCGTTAAGGGGACAGGGTTGAACATTCAGTACTTC. Protein product: CSVKGTGLNIQYF.

This clonotype came up many times. The chain employs TRBV12-3 or TRBV12-4 and TRBJ1-1; 7 nucleotides agree with TRBD1. J was trimmed by 7 bases and V by 6 bases; bases with no gene match: 2. The CDR3 contains 11 residues. CDR3 DNA sequence: TGTGCCAGCAGCCGGGACAGTGAAGCTTTCTTT. Amino acids: CASSRDSEAFF.

This clonotype was picked up many times. This rearrangement joins TRBV29-1 to TRBJ2-1; the D is unclear. V gave up 0 bases and J gave up 3 bases, with 6 bases separating them. The V gene's germline CDR1 is SQVTM and CDR2 ANQGSEA. This CDR3 is 13 amino acids long. The CDR3 reads CSVEDINYNEQFF. Here the CDR3 DNA reads TGCAGCGTTGAAGATATCAACTACAATGAGCAGTTCTTC.

This clonotype was detected many times. This chain uses TRBV20-1 with TRBJ2-5, with D unclear. Germline V gene sequence: CDR1 DFQATT, CDR2 SNEGSKA (reference sequence). CDR3 length equals 11 residues. Here the CDR3 DNA reads TGCTCACAGACTGGTGGGGAGACCCAGTACTTC. This sequence encodes CSQTGGETQYF.

This clonotype was counted ten times or more. The chain is built from TRBV7-2 and TRBJ2-7; D remains ambiguous. There are 13 residues in the CDR3. V was cut by 0 bases and J by 6 bases, with 9 bases left in between. Germline CDR1 and CDR2: SGHTA and FQGNSA. The chain's CDR3 is CASSLAGYPEQYF. For the CDR3, the DNA is TGTGCCAGCAGCTTAGCAGGGTATCCCGAGCAGTACTTC.

This clonotype was counted at least ten times. The chain employs TRBV3-1 and TRBJ1-1, with 8 bases that match TRBD1. The CDR3 consists of 14 residues. CDR1 and CDR2 from the germline V gene are LGHDT and YNNKEL (reference sequence). Trimming removed 7 bases from V and 7 bases from J; junction bases left unmatched: 11. The CDR3 nucleotides are TGTGCCAGCACCCTAAGGCAGGGGGCAAATGAAGCTTTCTTT. This encodes CASTLRQGANEAFF. The complete variable domain, with remaining parts taken from reference TRBV3-1 and TRBJ1-1, reads DTAVSQTPKYLVTQMGNDKSIKCEQNLGHDTMYWYKQDSKKFLKIMFSYNNKELIINETVPNRFSPKSPDKAHLNLHINSLELGDSAVYFCASTLRQGANEAFFGQGTRLTVV.

In this sample, this clonotype turned up many times. The chain carries TRBV6-4 and TRBJ1-4, with 7 positions matching TRBD1. V trimming: 9 bases; J trimming: 13 bases; junction bases outside the gene matches: 11. The CDR3 loop spans 12 amino acids. Looked up from germline, CDR1 is MRHNA and CDR2 is SNTAGT. CDR3 in DNA: TGTGCCAGACATCGACAGGGCAATCGACTGTTTTTT. The encoded protein is CARHRQGNRLFF.

This clonotype was counted ten times or more. This chain connects TRBV20-1 to TRBJ2-1; 9 bases match TRBD2. Losses at the gene ends were 6 bases for V and 3 bases for J; bases not matched to a gene: 9. This CDR3 spans 15 amino acids. The germline V gene has CDR1 DFQATT and CDR2 SNEGSKA (reference sequence). DNA for the CDR3: TGCAGTGCCACACACCCTAGCGGGGACTACAATGAGCAGTTCTTC. It specifies CSATHPSGDYNEQFF.

V gene TRBV5-1 combines with J gene TRBJ2-1, with 10 nucleotides matching TRBD2. The CDR3 length is 15 residues. V lost 6 bases, J lost 8 bases, and 11 bases stayed unmatched. Germline CDR1 is SGHRS and CDR2 is YFSETQ. Written as DNA, the CDR3 is TGCGCCAGCACCCGATCGGCTAGCGGGAGAGATGAGCAGTTCTTC. Translated: CASTRSASGRDEQFF.

This clonotype was recorded at least ten times. The chain employs TRBV5-1 and TRBJ1-1; TRBD1 agrees at 9 bases. Looked up from germline, CDR1 is SGHRS and CDR2 is YFSETQ. V lost 1 base, J lost 5 bases, and 3 bases stayed unmatched. The CDR3 totals 14 residues. CDR3: CASSLHRGRTEAFF. The CDR3 bases are TGCGCCAGCAGCTTGCACAGGGGGCGAACTGAAGCTTTCTTT. The entire variable domain, with the rest obtained from reference TRBV5-1 and TRBJ1-1, is as follows: KAGVTQTPRYLIKTRGQQVTLSCSPISGHRSVSWYQQTPGQGLQFLFEYFSETQRNKGNFPGRFSGRQFSNSRSEMNVSTLELGDSALYLCASSLHRGRTEAFFGQGTRLTVV.

Many counts were recorded for this clonotype. This chain connects TRBV5-1 to TRBJ1-2, with a tentative D call TRBD1 (5 bases). Trimming removed 4 bases at V and 4 bases at J, with 11 bases between. This CDR3 region has 13 residues. Germline assignment: CDR1 SGHRS and CDR2 YFSETQ. DNA for the CDR3: TGCGCCAGCAGCCCGGACGGGACCTATGGCTACACCTTC. Its protein is CASSPDGTYGYTF.

This clonotype occurred many times. CDR3 nucleotides: TGCGCCAGCAGCTTGACTCTAGGGGCACCCGCGACAGATACGCAGTATTTT. Its protein product is CASSLTLGAPATDTQYF. The V gene is TRBV5-1, the J gene TRBJ2-3; maybe TRBD1 (5 bases). The germline V gene has CDR1 SGHRS and CDR2 YFSETQ. V lost 1 base to trimming and J lost 3 bases, with 18 bases between them. This CDR3 has 17 amino acids.